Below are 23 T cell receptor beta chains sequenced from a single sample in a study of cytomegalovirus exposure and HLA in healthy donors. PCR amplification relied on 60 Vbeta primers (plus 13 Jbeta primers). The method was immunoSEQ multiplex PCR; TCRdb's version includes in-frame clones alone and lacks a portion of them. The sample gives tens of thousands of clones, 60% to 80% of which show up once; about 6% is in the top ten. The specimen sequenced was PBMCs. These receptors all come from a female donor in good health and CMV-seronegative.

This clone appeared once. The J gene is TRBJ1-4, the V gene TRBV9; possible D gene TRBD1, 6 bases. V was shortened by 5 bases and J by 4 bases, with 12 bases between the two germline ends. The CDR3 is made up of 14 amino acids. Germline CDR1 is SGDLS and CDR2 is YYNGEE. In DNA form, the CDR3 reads TGTGCCAGCAGTTACGGACAGAATAATGAAAAACTGTTTTTT. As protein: CASSYGQNNEKLFF.

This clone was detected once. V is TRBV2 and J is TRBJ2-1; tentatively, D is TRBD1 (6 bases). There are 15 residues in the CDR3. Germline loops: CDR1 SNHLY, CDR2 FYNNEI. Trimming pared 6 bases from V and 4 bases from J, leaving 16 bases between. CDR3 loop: CASSETGIMYNEQFF. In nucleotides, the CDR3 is TGTGCCAGCAGCGAAACAGGGATCATGTACAATGAGCAGTTCTTC.

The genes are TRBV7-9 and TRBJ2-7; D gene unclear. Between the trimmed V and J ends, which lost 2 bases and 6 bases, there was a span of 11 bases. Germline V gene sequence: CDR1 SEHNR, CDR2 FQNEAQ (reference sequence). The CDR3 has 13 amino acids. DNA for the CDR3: TGTGCCAGCAGCTTACAAAGCGTTGGCGAGCAGTACTTC. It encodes CASSLQSVGEQYF. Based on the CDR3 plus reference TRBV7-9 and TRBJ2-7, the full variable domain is DTGVSQNPRHKITKRGQNVTFRCDPISEHNRLYWYRQTLGQGPEFLTYFQNEAQLEKSRLLSDRFSAERPKGSFSTLEIQRTEQGDSAMYLCASSLQSVGEQYFGPGTRLTVT.

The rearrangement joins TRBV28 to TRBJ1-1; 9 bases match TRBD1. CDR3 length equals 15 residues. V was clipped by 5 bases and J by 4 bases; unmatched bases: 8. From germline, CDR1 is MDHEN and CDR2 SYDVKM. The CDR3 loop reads CASSVTQGAGTEAFF. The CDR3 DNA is TGTGCCAGCAGTGTAACACAGGGGGCAGGCACTGAAGCTTTCTTT.

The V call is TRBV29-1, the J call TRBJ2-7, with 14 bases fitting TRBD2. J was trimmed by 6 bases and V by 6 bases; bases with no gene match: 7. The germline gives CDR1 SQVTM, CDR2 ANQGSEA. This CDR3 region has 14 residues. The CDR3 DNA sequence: TGCAGCGTGAGTCCGGGACTAGCGGGAGCCGAGCAGTACTTC. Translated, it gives CSVSPGLAGAEQYF.

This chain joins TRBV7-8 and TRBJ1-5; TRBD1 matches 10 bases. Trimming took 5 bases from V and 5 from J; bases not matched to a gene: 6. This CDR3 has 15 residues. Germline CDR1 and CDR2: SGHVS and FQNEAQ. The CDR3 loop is CASSLRTGGYQPQHF. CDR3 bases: TGTGCCAGCAGCCTTCGGACAGGGGGTTATCAGCCCCAGCATTTT. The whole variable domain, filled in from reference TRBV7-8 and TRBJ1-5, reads GAGVSQSPRYKVAKRGQDVALRCDPISGHVSLFWYQQALGQGPEFLTYFQNEAQLDKSGLPSDRFFAERPEGSVSTLKIQRTQQEDSAVYLCASSLRTGGYQPQHFGDGTRLSIL.

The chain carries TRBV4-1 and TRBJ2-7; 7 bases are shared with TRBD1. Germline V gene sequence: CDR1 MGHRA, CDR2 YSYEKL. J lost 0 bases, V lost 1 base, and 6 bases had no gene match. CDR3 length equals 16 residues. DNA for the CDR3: TGCGCCAGCAGCCAAGTAGACAGGGCCCTCTCCTACGAGCAGTACTTC. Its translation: CASSQVDRALSYEQYF.

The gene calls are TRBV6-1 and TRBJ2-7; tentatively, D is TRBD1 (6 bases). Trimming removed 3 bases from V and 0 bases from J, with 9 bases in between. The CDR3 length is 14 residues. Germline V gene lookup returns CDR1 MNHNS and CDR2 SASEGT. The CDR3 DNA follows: TGTGCCAGCAGTGATGGGGACAACTCCTACGAGCAGTACTTC. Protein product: CASSDGDNSYEQYF.

CDR3 protein: CASSPTPDRASDTF. CDR3 DNA: TGTGCCAGCAGCCCTACCCCGGACAGGGCGAGCGACACCTTC. The chain carries TRBV9 and TRBJ1-2, with TRBD1 matching over 8 bases. Germline lookup yields CDR1 SGDLS and CDR2 YYNGEE. V was pared by 4 bases and J by 12 bases, with 14 bases of the junction left unmatched. The CDR3 has 14 amino acids.

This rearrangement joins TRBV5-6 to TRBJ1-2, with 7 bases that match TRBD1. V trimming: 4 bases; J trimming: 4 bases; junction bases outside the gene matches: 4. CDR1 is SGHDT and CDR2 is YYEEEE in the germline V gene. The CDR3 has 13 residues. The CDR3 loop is CASSIGGPYGYTF. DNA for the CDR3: TGTGCCAGCAGCATAGGGGGCCCCTATGGCTACACCTTC.

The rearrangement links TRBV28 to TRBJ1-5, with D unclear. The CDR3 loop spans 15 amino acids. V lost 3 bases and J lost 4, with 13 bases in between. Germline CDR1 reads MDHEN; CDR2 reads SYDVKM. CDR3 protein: CASSFYRPENQPQHF. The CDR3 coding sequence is TGTGCCAGCAGTTTCTACAGACCAGAAAATCAGCCCCAGCATTTT.

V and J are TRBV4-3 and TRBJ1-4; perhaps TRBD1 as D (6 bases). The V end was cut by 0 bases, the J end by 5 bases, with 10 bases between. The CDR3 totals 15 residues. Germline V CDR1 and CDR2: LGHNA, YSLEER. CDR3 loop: CASSQDSQGNEKLFF. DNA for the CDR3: TGCGCCAGCAGCCAAGATTCACAGGGAAATGAAAAACTGTTTTTT.

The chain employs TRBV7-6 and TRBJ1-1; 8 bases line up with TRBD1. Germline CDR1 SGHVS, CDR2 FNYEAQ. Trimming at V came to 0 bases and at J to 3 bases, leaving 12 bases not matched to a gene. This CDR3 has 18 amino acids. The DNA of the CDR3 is TGTGCCAGCAGCTTAGCTATGGCGGACAGGGTACCGTACACTGAAGCTTTCTTT. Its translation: CASSLAMADRVPYTEAFF.

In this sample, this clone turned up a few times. The DNA for the CDR3 is TGTGCCAGCAGTTTAGGGGGGAGGGCCCCTCGCTCTAGCACAGATACGCAGTATTTT. Translation gives CASSLGGRAPRSSTDTQYF. The gene calls are TRBV27 and TRBJ2-3, with 7 positions matching TRBD2. Germline V gene data show CDR1 as MNHEY and CDR2 as SMNVEV (reference sequence). The CDR3 length is 19 residues. J was trimmed by 0 bases and V by 2 bases; bases with no gene match: 14.

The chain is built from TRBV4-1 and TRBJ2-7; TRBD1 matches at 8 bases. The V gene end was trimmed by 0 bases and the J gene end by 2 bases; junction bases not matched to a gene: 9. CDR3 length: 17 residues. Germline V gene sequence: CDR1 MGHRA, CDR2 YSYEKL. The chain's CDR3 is CASSQELYRGQAYEQYF. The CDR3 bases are TGCGCCAGCAGCCAAGAATTATATCGGGGACAGGCCTACGAGCAGTACTTC.

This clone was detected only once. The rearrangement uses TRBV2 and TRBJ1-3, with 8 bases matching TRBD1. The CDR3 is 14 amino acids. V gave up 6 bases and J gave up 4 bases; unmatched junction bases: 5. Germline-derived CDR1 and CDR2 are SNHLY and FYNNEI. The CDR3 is CASSLDRVGNTIYF. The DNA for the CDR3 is TGTGCCAGCAGCCTGGACAGGGTCGGAAACACCATATATTTT.

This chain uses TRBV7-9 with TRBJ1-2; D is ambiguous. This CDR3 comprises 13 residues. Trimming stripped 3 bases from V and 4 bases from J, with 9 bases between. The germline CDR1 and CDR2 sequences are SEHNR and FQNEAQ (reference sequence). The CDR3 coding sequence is TGTGCCAGCAGCTTTGACGGCGGCTATGGCTACACCTTC. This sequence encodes CASSFDGGYGYTF.

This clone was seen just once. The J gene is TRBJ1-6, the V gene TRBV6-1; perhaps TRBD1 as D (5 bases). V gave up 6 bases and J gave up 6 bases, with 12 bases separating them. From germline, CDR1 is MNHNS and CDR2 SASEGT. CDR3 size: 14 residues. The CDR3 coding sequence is TGTGCCAGCAGAAAACAGGCGACTAATTCACCCCTCCACTTT. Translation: CASRKQATNSPLHF.

The DNA for the CDR3 is TGTGCCAGCTCACCGGGGACTTACAGCGCAGATACGCAGTATTTT. Translating gives CASSPGTYSADTQYF. This chain links TRBV18 with TRBJ2-3; TRBD2 is a possible D gene (6 bases). With 3 bases removed from V and 4 bases from J, the gap between germline ends came to 14 bases. There are 15 residues in the CDR3. Germline V gene data show CDR1 as KGHSH and CDR2 as LQKENI.

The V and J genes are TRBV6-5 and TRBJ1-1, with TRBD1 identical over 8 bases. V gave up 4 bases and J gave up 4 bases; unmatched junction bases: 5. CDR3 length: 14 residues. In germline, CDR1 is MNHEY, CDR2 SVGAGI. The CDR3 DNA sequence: TGTGCCAGCAGTTGGAAACAGGGGGGCACTGAAGCTTTCTTT. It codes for CASSWKQGGTEAFF.

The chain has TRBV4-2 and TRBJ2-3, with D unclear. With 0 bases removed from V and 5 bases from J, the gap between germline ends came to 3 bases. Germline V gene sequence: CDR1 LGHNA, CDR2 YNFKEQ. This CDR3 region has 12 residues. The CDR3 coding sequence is TGTGCCAGCAGCCAAGACGGAGATACGCAGTATTTT. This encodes CASSQDGDTQYF.

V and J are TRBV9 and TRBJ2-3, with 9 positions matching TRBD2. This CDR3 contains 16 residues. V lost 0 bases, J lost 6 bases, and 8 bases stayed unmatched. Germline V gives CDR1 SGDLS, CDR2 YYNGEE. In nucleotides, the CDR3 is TGTGCCAGCAGCGTAGGGGCAGCGGGGGGATGGGATACGCAGTATTTT. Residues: CASSVGAAGGWDTQYF.

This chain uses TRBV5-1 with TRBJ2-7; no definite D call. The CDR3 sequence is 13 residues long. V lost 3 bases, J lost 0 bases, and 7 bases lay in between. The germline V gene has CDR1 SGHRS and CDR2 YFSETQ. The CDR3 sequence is CASSSTNSYEQYF. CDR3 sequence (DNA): TGCGCCAGCAGCTCAACTAACTCCTACGAGCAGTACTTC.